This TCR beta chain was identified during a study of T cell responses to AZD1222 COVID-19 vaccine. Clones were read by immunoSEQ multiplex PCR, and TCRdb kept only the in-frame ones, dropping some. The sample shows about 96,000 clones, almost 90% of them seen only once. Germline V gene sequence: CDR1 SGHAT, CDR2 FQNNGV. The V gene end was trimmed by 3 bases and the J gene end by 1 base; junction bases not matched to a gene: 4. The CDR3 runs 16 residues. The TCR originated in an adult in good health. Sequences were derived from peripheral blood, sampled on day 0 of AZD1222 vaccination. This rearrangement joins TRBV11-2 to TRBJ2-2, with TRBD2 matching 8 bases. The CDR3 DNA follows: TGTGCCAGCAGCTTGGAACTAGCGGAGAACACCGGGGAGCTGTTTTTT. Translation gives CASSLELAENTGELFF.